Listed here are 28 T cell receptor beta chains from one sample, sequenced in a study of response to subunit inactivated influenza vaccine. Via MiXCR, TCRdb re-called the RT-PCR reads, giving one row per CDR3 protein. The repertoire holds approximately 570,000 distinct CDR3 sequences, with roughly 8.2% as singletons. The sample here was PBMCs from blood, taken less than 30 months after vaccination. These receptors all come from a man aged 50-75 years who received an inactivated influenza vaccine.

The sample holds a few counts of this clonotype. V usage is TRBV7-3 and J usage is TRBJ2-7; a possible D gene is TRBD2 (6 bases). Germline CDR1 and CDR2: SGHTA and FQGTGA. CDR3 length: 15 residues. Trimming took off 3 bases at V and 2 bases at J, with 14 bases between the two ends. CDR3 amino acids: CASSLRGSGTYEQYF. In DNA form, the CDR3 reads TGTGCCAGCAGCTTGAGGGGTAGCGGCACCTACGAGCAGTACTTC.

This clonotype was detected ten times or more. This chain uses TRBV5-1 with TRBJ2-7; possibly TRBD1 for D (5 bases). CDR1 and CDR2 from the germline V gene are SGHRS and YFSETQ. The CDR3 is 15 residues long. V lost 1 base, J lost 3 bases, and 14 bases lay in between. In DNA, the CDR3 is TGCGCCAGCAGCTTGACAGGCTCTGGGGACTACGAGCAGTACTTC. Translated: CASSLTGSGDYEQYF. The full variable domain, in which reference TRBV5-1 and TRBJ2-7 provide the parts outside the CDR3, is KAGVTQTPRYLIKTRGQQVTLSCSPISGHRSVSWYQQTPGQGLQFLFEYFSETQRNKGNFPGRFSGRQFSNSRSEMNVSTLELGDSALYLCASSLTGSGDYEQYFGPGTRLTVT.

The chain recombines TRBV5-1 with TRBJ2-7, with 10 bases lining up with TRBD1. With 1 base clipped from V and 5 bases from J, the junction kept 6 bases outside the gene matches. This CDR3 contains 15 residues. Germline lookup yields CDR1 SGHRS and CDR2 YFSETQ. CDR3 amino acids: CASSLTPGQGNEQYF. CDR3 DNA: TGCGCCAGCAGCTTGACCCCGGGACAGGGGAACGAGCAGTACTTC.

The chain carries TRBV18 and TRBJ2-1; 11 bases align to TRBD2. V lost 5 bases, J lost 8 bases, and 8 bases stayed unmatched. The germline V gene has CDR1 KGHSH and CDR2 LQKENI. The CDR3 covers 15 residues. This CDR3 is CASSLAGGPSDEQFF. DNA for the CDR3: TGTGCCAGCTCATTAGCGGGAGGGCCCTCTGATGAGCAGTTCTTC.

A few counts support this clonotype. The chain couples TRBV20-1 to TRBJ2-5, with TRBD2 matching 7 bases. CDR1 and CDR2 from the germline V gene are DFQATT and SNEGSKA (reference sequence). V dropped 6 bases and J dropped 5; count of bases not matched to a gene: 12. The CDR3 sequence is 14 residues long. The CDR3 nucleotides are TGCAGTGCCAGACTCGGGGGGAGGGTTGAGACCCAGTACTTC. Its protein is CSARLGGRVETQYF.

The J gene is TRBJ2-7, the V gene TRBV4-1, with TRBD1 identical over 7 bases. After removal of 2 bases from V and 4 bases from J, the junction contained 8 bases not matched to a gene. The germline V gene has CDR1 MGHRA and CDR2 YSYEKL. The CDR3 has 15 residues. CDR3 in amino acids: CASSQTDTGDYEQYF. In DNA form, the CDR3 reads TGCGCCAGCAGCCAAACGGACACAGGGGATTACGAGCAGTACTTC.

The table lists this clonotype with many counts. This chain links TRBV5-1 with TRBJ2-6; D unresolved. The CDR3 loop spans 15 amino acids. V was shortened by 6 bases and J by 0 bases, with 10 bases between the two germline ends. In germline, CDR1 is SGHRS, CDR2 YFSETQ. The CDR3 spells CASKPLISGANVLTF. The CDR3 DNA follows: TGCGCCAGCAAACCGCTGATCTCTGGGGCCAACGTCCTGACTTTC.

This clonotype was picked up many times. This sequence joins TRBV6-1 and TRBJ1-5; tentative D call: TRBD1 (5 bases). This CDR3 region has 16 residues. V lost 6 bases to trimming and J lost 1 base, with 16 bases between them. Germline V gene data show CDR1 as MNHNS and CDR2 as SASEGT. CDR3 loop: CASSPGPPGSNQPQHF. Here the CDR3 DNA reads TGTGCCAGCAGCCCGGGACCCCCGGGGAGCAATCAGCCCCAGCATTTT.

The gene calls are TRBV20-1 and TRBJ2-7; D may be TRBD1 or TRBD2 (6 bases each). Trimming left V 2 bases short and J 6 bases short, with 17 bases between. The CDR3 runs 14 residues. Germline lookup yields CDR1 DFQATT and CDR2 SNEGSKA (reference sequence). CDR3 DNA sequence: TGCAGTGCTAGACGGGGGCTAGAGAGTGCCGAGCAGTACTTC. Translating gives CSARRGLESAEQYF.

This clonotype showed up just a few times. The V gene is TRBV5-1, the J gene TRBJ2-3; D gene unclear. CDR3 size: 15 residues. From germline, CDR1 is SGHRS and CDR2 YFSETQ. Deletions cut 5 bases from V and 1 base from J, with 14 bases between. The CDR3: CASSGQTSRTDTQYF. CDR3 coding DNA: TGCGCCAGCAGTGGCCAAACGAGTCGCACAGATACGCAGTATTTT.

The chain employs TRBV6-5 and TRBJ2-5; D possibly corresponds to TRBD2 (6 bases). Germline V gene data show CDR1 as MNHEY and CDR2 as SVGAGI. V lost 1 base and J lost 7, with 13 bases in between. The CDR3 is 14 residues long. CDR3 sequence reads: CASSYWDSPGTQYF. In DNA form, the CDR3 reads TGTGCCAGCAGTTACTGGGACTCCCCAGGGACCCAGTACTTC.

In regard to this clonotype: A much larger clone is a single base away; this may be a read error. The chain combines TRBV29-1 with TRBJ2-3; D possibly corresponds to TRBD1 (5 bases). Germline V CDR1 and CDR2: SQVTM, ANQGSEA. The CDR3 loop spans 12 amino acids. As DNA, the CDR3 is TGCAGCGTTGACACAGGCACAGATACGCAGTCTTTT. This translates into CSVDTGTDTQSF.

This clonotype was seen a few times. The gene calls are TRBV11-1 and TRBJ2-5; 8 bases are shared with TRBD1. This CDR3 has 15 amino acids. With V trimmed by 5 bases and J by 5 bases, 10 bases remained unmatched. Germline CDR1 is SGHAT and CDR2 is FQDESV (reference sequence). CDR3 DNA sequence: TGTGCCAGCAGCACGGGACAGGCGTTCAGGGAGACCCAGTACTTC. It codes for CASSTGQAFRETQYF.

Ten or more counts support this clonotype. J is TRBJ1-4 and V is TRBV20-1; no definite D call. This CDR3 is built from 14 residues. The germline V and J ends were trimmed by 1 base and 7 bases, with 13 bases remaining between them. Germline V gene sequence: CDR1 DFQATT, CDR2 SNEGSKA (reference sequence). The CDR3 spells CSARGGITLEKLFF. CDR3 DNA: TGCAGTGCTAGAGGGGGTATTACTCTTGAAAAACTGTTTTTT.

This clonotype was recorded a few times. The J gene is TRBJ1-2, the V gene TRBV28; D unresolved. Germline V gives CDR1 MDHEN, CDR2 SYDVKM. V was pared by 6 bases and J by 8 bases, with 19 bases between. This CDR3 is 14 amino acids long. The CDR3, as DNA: TGTGCCAGCAGCGACCCACCGGGTACGGAAGGCTACACCTTC. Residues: CASSDPPGTEGYTF.

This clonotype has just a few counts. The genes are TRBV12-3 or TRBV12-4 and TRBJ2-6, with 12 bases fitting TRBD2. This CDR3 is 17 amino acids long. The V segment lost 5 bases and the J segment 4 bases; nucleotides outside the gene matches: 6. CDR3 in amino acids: CASSIGLAGSGANVLTF. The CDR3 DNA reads TGTGCCAGCAGTATAGGACTAGCGGGGTCCGGGGCCAACGTCCTGACTTTC.

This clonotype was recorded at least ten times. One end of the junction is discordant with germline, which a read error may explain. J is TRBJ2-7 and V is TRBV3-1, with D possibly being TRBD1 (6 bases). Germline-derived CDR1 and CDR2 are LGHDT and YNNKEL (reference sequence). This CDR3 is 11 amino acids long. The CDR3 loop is CASSQWTAFDF. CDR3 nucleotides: TGTGCCAGCAGCCAATGGACAGCTTTCGACTTC.

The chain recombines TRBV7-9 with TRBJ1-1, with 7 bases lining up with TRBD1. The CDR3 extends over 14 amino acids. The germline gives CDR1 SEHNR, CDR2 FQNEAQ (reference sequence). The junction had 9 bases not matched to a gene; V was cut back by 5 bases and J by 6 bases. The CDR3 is CASSTRDRVAEAFF. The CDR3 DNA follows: TGTGCCAGCAGCACCAGAGACAGGGTGGCTGAAGCTTTCTTT.

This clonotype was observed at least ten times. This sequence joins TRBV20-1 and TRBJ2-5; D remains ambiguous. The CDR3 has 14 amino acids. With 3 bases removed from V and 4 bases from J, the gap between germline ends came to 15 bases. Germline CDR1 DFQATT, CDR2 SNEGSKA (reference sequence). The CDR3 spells CSASPPPLRETQYF. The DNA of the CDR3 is TGCAGTGCTAGTCCCCCCCCACTTAGAGAGACCCAGTACTTC.

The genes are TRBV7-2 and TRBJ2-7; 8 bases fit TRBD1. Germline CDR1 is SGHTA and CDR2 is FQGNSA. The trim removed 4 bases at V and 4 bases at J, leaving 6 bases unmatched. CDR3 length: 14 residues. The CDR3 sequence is CASSSTGVYYEQYF. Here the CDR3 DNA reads TGTGCCAGCAGCTCGACAGGGGTGTATTACGAGCAGTACTTC.

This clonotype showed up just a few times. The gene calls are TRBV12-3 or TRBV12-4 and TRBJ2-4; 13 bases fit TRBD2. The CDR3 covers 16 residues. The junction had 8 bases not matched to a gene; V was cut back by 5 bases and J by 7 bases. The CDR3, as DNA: TGTGCCAGCAGTCAACTAGCGGGGGGGCGAGCGAACATTCAGTACTTC. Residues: CASSQLAGGRANIQYF.

The CDR3 protein is CASSLFVQETQYF. The DNA for the CDR3 is TGTGCCAGCAGCTTATTTGTCCAAGAGACCCAGTACTTC. The J gene is TRBJ2-5, the V gene TRBV7-2; no firm D call. The V gene lost 2 bases and the J gene lost 1 base, with 5 bases spanning the gap. The germline gives CDR1 SGHTA, CDR2 FQGNSA. CDR3 length equals 13 residues.

DNA for the CDR3: TGCAGTGCTGGACAGGGAATCTACAATGAGCAGTTCTTC. Protein: CSAGQGIYNEQFF. The gene calls are TRBV20-1 and TRBJ2-1; 8 bases line up with TRBD1. This CDR3 contains 13 residues. Germline CDR1 and CDR2: DFQATT and SNEGSKA (reference sequence). V dropped 5 bases and J dropped 3; count of bases not matched to a gene: 3.

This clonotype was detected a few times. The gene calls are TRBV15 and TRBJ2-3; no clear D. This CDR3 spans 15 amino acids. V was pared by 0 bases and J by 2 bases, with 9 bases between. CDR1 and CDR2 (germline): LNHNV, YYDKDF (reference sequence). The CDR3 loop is CATSREGHDTDTQYF. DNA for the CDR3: TGTGCCACCAGCAGAGAGGGCCACGACACAGATACGCAGTATTTT.

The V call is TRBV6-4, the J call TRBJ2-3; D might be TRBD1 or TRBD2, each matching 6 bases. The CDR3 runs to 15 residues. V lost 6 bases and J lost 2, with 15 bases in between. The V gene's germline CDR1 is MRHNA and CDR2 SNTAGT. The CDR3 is CASSGGQGPTDTQYF. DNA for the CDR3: TGTGCCAGCAGCGGGGGCCAAGGGCCCACAGATACGCAGTATTTT.

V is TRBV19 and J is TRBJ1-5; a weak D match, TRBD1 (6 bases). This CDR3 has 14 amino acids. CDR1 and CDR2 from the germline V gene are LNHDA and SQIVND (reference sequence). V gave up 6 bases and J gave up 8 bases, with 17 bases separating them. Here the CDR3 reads CASRLQGGYEPQHF. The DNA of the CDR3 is TGTGCCAGTAGACTCCAAGGGGGATATGAGCCCCAGCATTTT.

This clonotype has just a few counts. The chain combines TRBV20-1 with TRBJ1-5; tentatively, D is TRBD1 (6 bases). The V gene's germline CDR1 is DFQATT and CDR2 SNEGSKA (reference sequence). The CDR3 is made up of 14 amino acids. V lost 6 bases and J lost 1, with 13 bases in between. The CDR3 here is CSADTGSSNQPQHF. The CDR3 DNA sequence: TGCAGTGCGGACACAGGGTCCAGCAATCAGCCCCAGCATTTT.

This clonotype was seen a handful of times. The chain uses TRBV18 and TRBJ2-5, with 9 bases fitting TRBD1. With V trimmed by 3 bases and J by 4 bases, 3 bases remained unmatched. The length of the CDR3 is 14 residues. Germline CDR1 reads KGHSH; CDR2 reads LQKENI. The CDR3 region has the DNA TGTGCCAGCTCACCCAGGACAGGGGCAGAGACCCAGTACTTC. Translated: CASSPRTGAETQYF. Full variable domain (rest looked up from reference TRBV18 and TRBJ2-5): NAGVMQNPRHLVRRRGQEARLRCSPMKGHSHVYWYRQLPEEGLKFMVYLQKENIIDESGMPKERFSAEFPKEGPSILRIQQVVRGDSAAYFCASSPRTGAETQYFGPGTRLLVL.